This record looks at one T cell receptor beta chain sequence and its context. Sequencing used immunoSEQ multiplex PCR; TCRdb keeps in-frame clones, though not all of them. Of about 24,000 clones detected, around 90% appear once; the ten largest clones hold around 28%. This CDR3 has 15 amino acids. The germline gives CDR1 SGHRS, CDR2 YFSETQ. With 4 bases clipped from V and 5 bases from J, the junction kept 10 bases outside the gene matches. The source of the sample is a study of blood T cell repertoires in COVID-19. Across the study: Samples taken during acute and convalescent COVID-19 were collected in the United States, Italy and Spain. Sources were T cells, B-cell-depleted T cells, or PBMCs; the material itself was cDNA or gDNA.

Source material: peripheral blood. The chain uses TRBV5-1 and TRBJ2-5; TRBD1 matches 8 bases. The TCR comes from a woman in her seventies with active COVID-19. In DNA, the CDR3 is TGCGCCAGCAGCCTGACTCGGACAGGGAAGGAGACCCAGTACTTC. The encoded protein is CASSLTRTGKETQYF.